The present T cell receptor beta chain was sequenced within a study of radiation and T cells in renal cell carcinoma. Documented time point: baseline pretreatment blood. As for treatment: 15 Gy SBRT to primary tumor, nephrectomy 4 weeks later. The patient's renal cell carcinoma had clear cell pathology. Clones were read by immunoSEQ multiplex PCR, and TCRdb kept only the in-frame ones, dropping some. The table records 94,000 or so clones, 82% of them present only once. Germline CDR1 and CDR2: GTSNPN and SVGIG (reference sequence). The V and J ends lost 4 bases and 8 bases, in that order; junction bases with no gene match: 17. The CDR3 length is 19 residues.

This TCR came from a man in his 60s with renal cell carcinoma. The chain combines TRBV30 with TRBJ2-6; 13 bases match TRBD2. The sample was blood, taken from a patient whose treatment included radiotherapy and nephrectomy. In DNA, the CDR3 is TGTGCCTGGACCCGACTAGCGGGAGGCCGCAGTCTAGGGTCCAACGTCCTGACTTTC. Amino acid sequence: CAWTRLAGGRSLGSNVLTF.